These 2 T cell receptor beta chains originate from one sample sequenced in a study of cytomegalovirus exposure and HLA in healthy donors (dated by TCRdb to about 2017). Receptor libraries were prepared by the immunoSEQ multiplex PCR assay. For the multiplex PCR, a mixture combining 60 forward primers for TCR Vbeta segments and 13 reverse primers for TCR Jbeta segments was used. In TCRdb, the immuneACCESS table is reduced to in-frame sequences with V and J assigned. These tables do not hold every clone; where another copy was compared, an unresolved V gene accounts for under half, and the others remain unexplained. This sample holds 100,000 or so clones; more than 80% were observed only once. The ten largest clones add up to about 3.6% of the sample. Sequencing was carried out using PBMCs. These receptors all stem from a man aged 25 to 40 in good health and CMV-seronegative.

This clone was seen a handful of times. The chain uses TRBV30 and TRBJ2-1, with 8 bases aligning to TRBD1. The J segment lost 12 bases and the V segment lost 3 bases, leaving 16 bases of the junction unmatched. From germline, CDR1 is GTSNPN and CDR2 SVGIG (reference sequence). The CDR3 totals 15 residues. The CDR3 bases are TGTGCCTGGAGCGGGACAGGCGCCGATCTGAGTTTGCAGTTCTTC. Its protein is CAWSGTGADLSLQFF.

The chain employs TRBV5-1 and TRBJ1-5, with 9 bases lining up with TRBD1. Germline CDR1 reads SGHRS; CDR2 reads YFSETQ. Losses at the gene ends were 2 bases for V and 7 bases for J; bases not matched to a gene: 4. This CDR3 has 14 residues. As DNA, the CDR3 is TGCGCCAGCAGCTTAGGGACAGGGCAACAGCCCCAGCATTTT. Translating it yields CASSLGTGQQPQHF.